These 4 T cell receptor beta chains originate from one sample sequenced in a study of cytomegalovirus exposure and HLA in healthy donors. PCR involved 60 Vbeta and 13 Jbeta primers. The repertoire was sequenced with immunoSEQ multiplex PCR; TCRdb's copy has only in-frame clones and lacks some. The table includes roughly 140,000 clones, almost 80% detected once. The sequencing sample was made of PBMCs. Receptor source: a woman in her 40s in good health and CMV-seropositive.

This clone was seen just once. This CDR3 reads CASSLGLAGGRTGEQFF. DNA of the CDR3: TGCGCCAGCAGCTTAGGACTAGCGGGGGGGCGTACGGGTGAGCAGTTCTTC. The chain employs TRBV5-1 and TRBJ2-1; 15 bases are a match to TRBD2. V lost 2 bases and J lost 9; bases outside the gene matches: 9. Germline CDR1 is SGHRS and CDR2 is YFSETQ. The CDR3 sequence is 17 residues long.

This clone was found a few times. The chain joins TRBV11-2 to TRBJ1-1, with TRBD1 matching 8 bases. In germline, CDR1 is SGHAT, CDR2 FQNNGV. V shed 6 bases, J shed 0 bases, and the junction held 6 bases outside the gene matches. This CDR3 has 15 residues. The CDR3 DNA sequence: TGTGCCAGCAGTACTTACAGGGGGTTGAACACTGAAGCTTTCTTT. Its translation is CASSTYRGLNTEAFF. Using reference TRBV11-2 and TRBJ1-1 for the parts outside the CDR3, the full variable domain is EAGVAQSPRYKIIEKRQSVAFWCNPISGHATLYWYQQILGQGPKLLIQFQNNGVVDDSQLPKDRFSAERLKGVDSTLKIQPAKLEDSAVYLCASSTYRGLNTEAFFGQGTRLTVV.

As DNA, the CDR3 is TGTGCCAGCGCCACCGGGACAGGCCGGGAGACCCAGTACTTC. This translates into CASATGTGRETQYF. V and J are TRBV2 and TRBJ2-5; 8 positions agree with TRBD1. Unmatched junction bases numbered 10, after V lost 8 bases and J lost 5 bases. The CDR3 consists of 14 residues. Germline V gene sequence: CDR1 SNHLY, CDR2 FYNNEI.

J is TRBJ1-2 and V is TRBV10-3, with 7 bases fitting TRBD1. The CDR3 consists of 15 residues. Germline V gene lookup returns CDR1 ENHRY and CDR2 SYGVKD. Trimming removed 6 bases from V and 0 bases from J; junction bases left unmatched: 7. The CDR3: CAIRVGTAANYGYTF. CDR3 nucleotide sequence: TGTGCCATCAGGGTGGGGACAGCAGCTAACTATGGCTACACCTTC.